This T cell receptor beta chain derives from a study of cytomegalovirus exposure and HLA in healthy donors. PCR employed 60 Vbeta and 13 Jbeta primers. Sequencing used immunoSEQ multiplex PCR; TCRdb keeps in-frame clones, though not all of them. The data show 90,000 to 100,000 clones, with 60% to 75% seen just once and 1.2% held by the top ten. The CDR3 has 13 amino acids. V was pared by 0 bases and J by 3 bases, with 6 bases between. The germline V gene encodes CDR1 SGHRS and CDR2 YFSETQ. The receptor was isolated from a female donor in good health and CMV-seronegative. The V and J genes are TRBV5-1 and TRBJ1-2; possible D gene TRBD1, 5 bases. Sequencing was done on a sample of PBMCs. The CDR3 region is CASSLEGDYGYTF. As DNA, the CDR3 is TGCGCCAGCAGCTTGGAAGGGGACTATGGCTACACCTTC.